The T cell receptor beta chain described here comes from a study of cytomegalovirus exposure and HLA in healthy donors. V was clipped by 6 bases and J by 5 bases; unmatched bases: 3. CDR1 MDHEN and CDR2 SYDVKM come from the germline V gene. This CDR3 comprises 13 residues. Generated by immunoSEQ multiplex PCR, the TCRdb table keeps only in-frame clones and is missing some. The sample has roughly 140,000 clones, roughly nine tenths seen once. To note about this clone: Its matching antigen is unknown.

From the roughly 120-subject validation cohort, which was separate from the approximately 670-subject first cohort, the donors were drawn. General observations from the study: Researchers counted 164 TCR beta chains as cytomegalovirus-associated. While the bulk of TCR sequences proved rare, some public TCRs turned up in many donors. Through in vitro validation, three CMV-associated chains were shown to be specific for CMV antigens.

The clonotype originates from a woman aged 18-30 years in good health and CMV-seropositive. Sequenced input: PBMCs. V usage is TRBV28 and J usage is TRBJ2-5, with 10 bases that match TRBD1. The CDR3 is CASRGTGVETQYF. In nucleotides, the CDR3 is TGTGCCAGCAGAGGGACAGGGGTGGAGACCCAGTACTTC.